The clone carrying this T cell receptor beta chain came up a few times. Antigen specificity is unknown. Some clones are missing from TCRdb's copy, which holds only in-frame ones; the method was immunoSEQ multiplex PCR. The sample consists of about 35,000 clones, just under 80% of them appearing once. This record belongs to a study of chemoradiotherapy in HPV16-positive cancers. Across the whole study: Candidate HPV-specific clones and shared TCR motifs came from a couple of HPV16-positive patients.

Study-level findings and limits: HPV-specific T cells were functionally defined from only two HPV16-positive patients. Candidate HPV-specific clones and E7-related TCR motifs grew in tumor during treatment.

Over chemoradiotherapy, repertoires were sampled more than once. The CDR3 consists of 18 residues. Germline V CDR1 and CDR2: SGHVS, FNYEAQ. V lost 1 base and J 6 bases, leaving 19 bases between the germline ends. This specimen was blood, taken from a patient who underwent chemoradiotherapy. The chain is built from TRBV7-6 and TRBJ1-6; no clear D. The TCR sequence derives from a human donor with HPV-associated anogenital cancer. CDR3 nucleotide sequence: TGTGCCAGCAGCTTAGGATCCCTGGAGGAATGGCGTAATTCACCCCTCCACTTT. It translates to CASSLGSLEEWRNSPLHF.